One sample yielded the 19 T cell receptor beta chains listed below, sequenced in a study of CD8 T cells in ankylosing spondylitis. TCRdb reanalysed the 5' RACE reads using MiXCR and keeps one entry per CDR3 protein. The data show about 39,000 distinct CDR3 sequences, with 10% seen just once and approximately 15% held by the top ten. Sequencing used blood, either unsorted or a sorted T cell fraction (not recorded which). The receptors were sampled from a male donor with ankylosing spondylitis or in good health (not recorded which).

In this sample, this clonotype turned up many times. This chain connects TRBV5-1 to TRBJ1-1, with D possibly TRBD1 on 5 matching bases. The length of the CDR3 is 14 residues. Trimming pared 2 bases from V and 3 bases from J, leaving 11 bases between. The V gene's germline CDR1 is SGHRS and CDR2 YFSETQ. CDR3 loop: CASSFVGGDTEAFF. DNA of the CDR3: TGCGCCAGCAGCTTCGTCGGGGGGGACACTGAAGCTTTCTTT.

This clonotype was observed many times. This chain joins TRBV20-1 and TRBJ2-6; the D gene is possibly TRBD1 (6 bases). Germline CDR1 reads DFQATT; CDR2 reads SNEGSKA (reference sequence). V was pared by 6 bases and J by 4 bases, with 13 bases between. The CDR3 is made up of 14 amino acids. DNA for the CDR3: TGCAGTGCCGAGGGGGAAGTGGGGGCCAACGTCCTGACTTTC. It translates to CSAEGEVGANVLTF.

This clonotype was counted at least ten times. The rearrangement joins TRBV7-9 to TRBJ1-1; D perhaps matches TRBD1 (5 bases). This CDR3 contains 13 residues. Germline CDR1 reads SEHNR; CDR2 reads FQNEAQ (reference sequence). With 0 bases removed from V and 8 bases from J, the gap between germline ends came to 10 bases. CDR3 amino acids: CASSLAGTGEAFF. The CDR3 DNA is TGTGCCAGCAGCTTAGCGGGGACGGGCGAAGCTTTCTTT.

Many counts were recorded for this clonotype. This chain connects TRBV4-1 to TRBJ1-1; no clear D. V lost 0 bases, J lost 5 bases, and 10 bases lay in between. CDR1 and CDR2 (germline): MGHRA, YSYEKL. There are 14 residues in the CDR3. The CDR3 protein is CASSQDTWKTEAFF. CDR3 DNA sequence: TGCGCCAGCAGCCAAGATACCTGGAAGACTGAAGCTTTCTTT.

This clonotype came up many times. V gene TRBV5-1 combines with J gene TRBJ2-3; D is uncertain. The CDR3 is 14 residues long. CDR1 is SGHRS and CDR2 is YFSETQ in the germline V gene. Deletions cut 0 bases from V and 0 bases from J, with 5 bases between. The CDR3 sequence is CASSLGASTDTQYF. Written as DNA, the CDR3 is TGCGCCAGCAGCTTGGGAGCTAGCACAGATACGCAGTATTTT. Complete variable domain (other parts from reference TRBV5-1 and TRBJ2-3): KAGVTQTPRYLIKTRGQQVTLSCSPISGHRSVSWYQQTPGQGLQFLFEYFSETQRNKGNFPGRFSGRQFSNSRSEMNVSTLELGDSALYLCASSLGASTDTQYFGPGTRLTVL.

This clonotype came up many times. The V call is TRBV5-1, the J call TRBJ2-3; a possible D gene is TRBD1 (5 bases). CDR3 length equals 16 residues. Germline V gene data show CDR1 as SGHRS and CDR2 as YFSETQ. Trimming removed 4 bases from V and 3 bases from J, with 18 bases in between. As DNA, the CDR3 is TGCGCCAGCAGCCCTATGCAGGGATCGAGAACAGATACGCAGTATTTT. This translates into CASSPMQGSRTDTQYF.

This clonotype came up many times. The CDR3 DNA reads TGCAGTGCTACCAAACAGGGGCCTCAGGGGTCCCAGTACTTC. It specifies CSATKQGPQGSQYF. The V gene is TRBV20-1, the J gene TRBJ2-5; 7 positions match TRBD1. Losses at the gene ends were 4 bases for V and 9 bases for J; bases not matched to a gene: 14. The CDR3 runs 14 residues. Germline loops: CDR1 DFQATT, CDR2 SNEGSKA (reference sequence).

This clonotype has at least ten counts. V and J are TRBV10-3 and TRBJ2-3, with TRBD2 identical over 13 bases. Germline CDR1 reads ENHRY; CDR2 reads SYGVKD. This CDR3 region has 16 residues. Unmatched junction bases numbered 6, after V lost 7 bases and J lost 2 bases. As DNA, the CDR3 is TGTGCCATCACCCCACTAGCGGGAGGGAACACAGATACGCAGTATTTT. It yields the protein CAITPLAGGNTDTQYF.

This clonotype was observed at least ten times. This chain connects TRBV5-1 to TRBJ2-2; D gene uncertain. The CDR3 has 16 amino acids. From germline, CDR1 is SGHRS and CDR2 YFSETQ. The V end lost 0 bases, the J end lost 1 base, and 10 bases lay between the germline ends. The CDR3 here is CASSLAKTQNTGELFF. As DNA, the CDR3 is TGCGCCAGCAGCTTGGCCAAGACCCAGAACACCGGGGAGCTGTTTTTT. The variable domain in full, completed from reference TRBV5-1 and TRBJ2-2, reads KAGVTQTPRYLIKTRGQQVTLSCSPISGHRSVSWYQQTPGQGLQFLFEYFSETQRNKGNFPGRFSGRQFSNSRSEMNVSTLELGDSALYLCASSLAKTQNTGELFFGEGSRLTVL.

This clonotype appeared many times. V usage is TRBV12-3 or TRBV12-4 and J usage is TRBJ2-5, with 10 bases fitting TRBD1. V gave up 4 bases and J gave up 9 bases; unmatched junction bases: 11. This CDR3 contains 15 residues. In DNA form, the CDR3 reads TGTGCCAGCAGTTCCTTTCGGGACAGGGGCAGGGCCCAGTACTTC. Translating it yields CASSSFRDRGRAQYF.

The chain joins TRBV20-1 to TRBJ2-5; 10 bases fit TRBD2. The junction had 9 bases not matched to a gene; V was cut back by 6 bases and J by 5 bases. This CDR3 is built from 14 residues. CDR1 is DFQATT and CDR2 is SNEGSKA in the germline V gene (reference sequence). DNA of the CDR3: TGCAGTGCCCCCGGGACTAGCGAACCTGAGACCCAGTACTTC. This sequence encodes CSAPGTSEPETQYF.

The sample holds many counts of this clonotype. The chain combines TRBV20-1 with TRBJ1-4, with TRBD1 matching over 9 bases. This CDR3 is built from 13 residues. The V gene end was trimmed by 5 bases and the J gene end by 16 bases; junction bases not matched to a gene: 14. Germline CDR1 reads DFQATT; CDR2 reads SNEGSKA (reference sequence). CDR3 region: CSAFTGGERRGFF. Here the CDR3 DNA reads TGCAGTGCTTTTACAGGGGGCGAGCGACGCGGGTTTTTT.

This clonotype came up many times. The CDR3 region is CASSSAGASNQPQHF. The CDR3 DNA sequence: TGTGCCAGCAGCTCCGCGGGAGCGAGCAATCAGCCCCAGCATTTT. The chain employs TRBV7-2 and TRBJ1-5; D is ambiguous. Germline V gene sequence: CDR1 SGHTA, CDR2 FQGNSA. Between the trimmed V and J ends, which lost 4 bases and 1 base, there was a span of 11 bases. The length of the CDR3 is 15 residues.

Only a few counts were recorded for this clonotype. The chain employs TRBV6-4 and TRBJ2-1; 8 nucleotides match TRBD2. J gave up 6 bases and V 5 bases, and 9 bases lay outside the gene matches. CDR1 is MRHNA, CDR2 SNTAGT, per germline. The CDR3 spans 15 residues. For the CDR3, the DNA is TGTGCCAGCAGTTCCGGGACTAGACTCGTCAATGAGCAGTTCTTC. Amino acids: CASSSGTRLVNEQFF.

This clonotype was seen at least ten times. In DNA form, the CDR3 reads TGCGCCAGCAGCCCACAAGCGGGAGGGCCGGAGACCCAGTACTTC. Protein: CASSPQAGGPETQYF. The chain combines TRBV5-1 with TRBJ2-5; 10 positions agree with TRBD2. CDR1 is SGHRS and CDR2 is YFSETQ in the germline V gene. Trimming took 4 bases from V and 5 from J; bases not matched to a gene: 8. The CDR3 is 15 amino acids.

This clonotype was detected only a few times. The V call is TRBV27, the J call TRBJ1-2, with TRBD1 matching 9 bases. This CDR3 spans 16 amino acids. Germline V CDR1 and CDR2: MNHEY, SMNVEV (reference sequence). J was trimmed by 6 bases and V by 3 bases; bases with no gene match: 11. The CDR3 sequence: CASSLSTPGQGNGYTF. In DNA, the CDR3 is TGTGCCAGCAGTTTGTCTACCCCGGGACAGGGTAATGGCTACACCTTC.

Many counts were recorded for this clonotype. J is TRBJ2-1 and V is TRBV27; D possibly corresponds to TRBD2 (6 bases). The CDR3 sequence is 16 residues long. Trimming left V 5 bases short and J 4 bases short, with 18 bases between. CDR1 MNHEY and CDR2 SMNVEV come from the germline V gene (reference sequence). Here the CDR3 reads CASSPAGVSGYNEQFF. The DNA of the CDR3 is TGTGCCAGCAGTCCCGCGGGCGTTAGCGGATACAATGAGCAGTTCTTC.

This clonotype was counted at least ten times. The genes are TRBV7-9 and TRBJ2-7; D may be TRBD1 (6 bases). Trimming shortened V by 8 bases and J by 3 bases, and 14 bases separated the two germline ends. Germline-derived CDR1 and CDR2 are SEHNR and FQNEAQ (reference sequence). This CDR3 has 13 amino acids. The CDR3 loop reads CASLPDSDYEQYF. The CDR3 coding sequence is TGTGCCAGCCTCCCGGACAGCGACTACGAGCAGTACTTC.

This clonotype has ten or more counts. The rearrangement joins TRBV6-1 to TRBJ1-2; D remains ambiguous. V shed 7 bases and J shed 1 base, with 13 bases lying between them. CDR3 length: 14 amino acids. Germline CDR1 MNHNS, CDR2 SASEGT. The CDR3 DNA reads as TGTGCCAGCAAGATGGATCCCCTTAACTATGGCTACACCTTC. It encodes CASKMDPLNYGYTF.